This TCR beta chain came from a study of response to subunit inactivated influenza vaccine. Study results and limitations: Each seasonal influenza vaccination, the authors suggested, recruits few new T cells.

To note about this clonotype: The antigen is unknown.

Germline lookup yields CDR1 LGHNA and CDR2 YNFKEQ. Trimming stripped 1 base from V and 0 bases from J, with 10 bases between. CDR3 length: 15 amino acids. TCRdb itself ran the RT-PCR reads through MiXCR, one entry per CDR3 protein. This repertoire shows 450,000 to 700,000 distinct CDR3 sequences, 14% found once; its top ten account for approximately 10%. This sequence originates from a man aged 50 to 59 who received an inactivated influenza vaccine. The material was PBMCs from blood, obtained 12 days after vaccination. The rearrangement links TRBV4-2 to TRBJ2-7; D possibly corresponds to TRBD1 (5 bases). The DNA of the CDR3 is TGTGCCAGCAGCCAAGGATACGACAGCTCCTACGAGCAGTACTTC. It specifies CASSQGYDSSYEQYF.